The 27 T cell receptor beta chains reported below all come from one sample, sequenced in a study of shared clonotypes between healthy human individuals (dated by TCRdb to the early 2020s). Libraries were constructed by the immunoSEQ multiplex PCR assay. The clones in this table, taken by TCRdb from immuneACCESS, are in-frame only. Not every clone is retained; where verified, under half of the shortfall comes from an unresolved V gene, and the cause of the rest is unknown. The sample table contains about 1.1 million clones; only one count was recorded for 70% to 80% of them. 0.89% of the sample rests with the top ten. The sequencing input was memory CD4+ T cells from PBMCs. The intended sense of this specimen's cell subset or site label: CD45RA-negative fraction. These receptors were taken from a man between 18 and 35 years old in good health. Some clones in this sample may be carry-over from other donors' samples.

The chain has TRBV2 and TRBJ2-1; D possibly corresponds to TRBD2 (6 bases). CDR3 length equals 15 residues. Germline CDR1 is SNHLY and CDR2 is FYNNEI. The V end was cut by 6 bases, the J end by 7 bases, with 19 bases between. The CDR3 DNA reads TGTGCCAGCAGCGGTAACTATGGCGGAGGGAATGAGCAGTTCTTC. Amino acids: CASSGNYGGGNEQFF.

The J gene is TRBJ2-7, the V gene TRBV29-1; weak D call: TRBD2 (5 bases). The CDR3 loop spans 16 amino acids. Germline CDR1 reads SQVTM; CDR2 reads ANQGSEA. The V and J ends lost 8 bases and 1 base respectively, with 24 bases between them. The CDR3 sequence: CSTGGNMVGSSYEQYF. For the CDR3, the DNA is TGCAGCACTGGAGGTAATATGGTCGGCAGTTCCTACGAGCAGTACTTC.

CDR3 region: CASSSSGVSGSYEQYF. The CDR3 DNA reads as TGTGCCAGCAGCTCCTCAGGTGTTTCGGGATCCTACGAGCAGTACTTC. The chain has TRBV5-4 and TRBJ2-7; D is possibly TRBD2 (5 bases). Germline V gene data show CDR1 as SGHNT and CDR2 as YYREEE (reference sequence). This CDR3 comprises 16 residues. V was cut by 3 bases and J by 1 base, with 17 bases left in between.

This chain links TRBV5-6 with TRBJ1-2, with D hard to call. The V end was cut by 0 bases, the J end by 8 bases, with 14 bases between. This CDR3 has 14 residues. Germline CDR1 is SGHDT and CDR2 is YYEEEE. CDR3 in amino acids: CASSLATVLEGYTF. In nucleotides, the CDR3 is TGTGCCAGCAGCTTGGCGACGGTACTAGAAGGCTACACCTTC.

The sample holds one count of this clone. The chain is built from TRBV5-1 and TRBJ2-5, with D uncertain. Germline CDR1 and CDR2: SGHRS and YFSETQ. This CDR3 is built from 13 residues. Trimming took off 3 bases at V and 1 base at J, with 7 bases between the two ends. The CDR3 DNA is TGCGCCAGCAGCTCGACGTTCCAAGAGACCCAGTACTTC. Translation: CASSSTFQETQYF.

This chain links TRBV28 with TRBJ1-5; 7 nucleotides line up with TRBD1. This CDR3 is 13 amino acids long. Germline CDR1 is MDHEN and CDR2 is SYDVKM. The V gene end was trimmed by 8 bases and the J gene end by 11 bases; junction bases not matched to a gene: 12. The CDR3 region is CASGPGQPVAQHF. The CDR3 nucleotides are TGTGCCAGCGGCCCGGGACAGCCGGTGGCCCAGCATTTT.

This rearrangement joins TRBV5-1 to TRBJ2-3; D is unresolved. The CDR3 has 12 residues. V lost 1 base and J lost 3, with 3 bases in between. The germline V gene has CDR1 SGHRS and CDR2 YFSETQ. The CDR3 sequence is CASSLQTDTQYF. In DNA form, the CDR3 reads TGCGCCAGCAGCTTGCAAACAGATACGCAGTATTTT.

The CDR3 sequence is CASSLGAGAAGGYTF. DNA for the CDR3: TGTGCCAGCAGCTTAGGCGCGGGAGCGGCCGGTGGCTACACCTTC. J is TRBJ1-2 and V is TRBV7-2; unclear D gene. From germline, CDR1 is SGHTA and CDR2 FQGNSA. This CDR3 is built from 15 residues. The ends were cut back, 1 base at V and 7 bases at J, with 16 bases in the middle.

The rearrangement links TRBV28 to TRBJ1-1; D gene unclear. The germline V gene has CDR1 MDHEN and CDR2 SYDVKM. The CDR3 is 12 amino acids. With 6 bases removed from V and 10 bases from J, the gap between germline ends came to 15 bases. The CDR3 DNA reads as TGTGCCAGCAGCTCACGGGGAGTAGGAGCTTTCTTT. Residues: CASSSRGVGAFF.

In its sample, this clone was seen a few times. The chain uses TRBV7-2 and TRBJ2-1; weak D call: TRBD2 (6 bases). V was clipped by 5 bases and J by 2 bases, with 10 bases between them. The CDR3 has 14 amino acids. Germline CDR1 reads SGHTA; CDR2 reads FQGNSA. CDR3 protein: CASSPGLTYNEQFF. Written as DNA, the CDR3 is TGTGCCAGCAGCCCGGGACTCACCTACAATGAGCAGTTCTTC.

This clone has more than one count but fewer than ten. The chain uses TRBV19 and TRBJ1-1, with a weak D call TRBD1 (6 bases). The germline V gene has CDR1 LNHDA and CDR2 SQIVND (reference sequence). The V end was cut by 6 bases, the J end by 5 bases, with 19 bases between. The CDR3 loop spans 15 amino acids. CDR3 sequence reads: CASSLMGRGLTEAFF. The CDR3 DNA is TGTGCCAGTAGCCTCATGGGTCGGGGGCTTACTGAAGCTTTCTTT.

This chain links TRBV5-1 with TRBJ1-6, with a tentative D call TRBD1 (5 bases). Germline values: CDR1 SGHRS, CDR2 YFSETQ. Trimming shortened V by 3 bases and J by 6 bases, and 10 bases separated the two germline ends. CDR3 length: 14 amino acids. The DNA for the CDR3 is TGCGCCAGCAGCTCCGGGGCTGCTAATTCACCCCTCCACTTT. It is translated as CASSSGAANSPLHF.

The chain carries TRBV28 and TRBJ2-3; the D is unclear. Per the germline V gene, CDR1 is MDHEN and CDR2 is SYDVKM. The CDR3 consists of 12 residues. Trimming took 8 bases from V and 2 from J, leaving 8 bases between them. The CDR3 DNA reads TGTGCCAGCCATCCTATCACAGATACGCAGTATTTT. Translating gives CASHPITDTQYF.

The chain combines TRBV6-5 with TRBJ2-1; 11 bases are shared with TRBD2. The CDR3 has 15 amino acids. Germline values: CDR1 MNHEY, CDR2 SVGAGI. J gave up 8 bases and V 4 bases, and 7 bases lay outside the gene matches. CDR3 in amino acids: CASSSRLAGRDEQFF. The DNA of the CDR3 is TGTGCCAGCAGTTCGCGACTAGCGGGAAGGGATGAGCAGTTCTTC.

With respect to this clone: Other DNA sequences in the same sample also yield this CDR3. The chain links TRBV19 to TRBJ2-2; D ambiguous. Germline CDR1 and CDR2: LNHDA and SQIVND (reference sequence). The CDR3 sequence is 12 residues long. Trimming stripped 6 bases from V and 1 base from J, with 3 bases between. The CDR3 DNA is TGTGCCAGTAGCCTGAACACCGGGGAGCTGTTTTTT. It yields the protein CASSLNTGELFF.

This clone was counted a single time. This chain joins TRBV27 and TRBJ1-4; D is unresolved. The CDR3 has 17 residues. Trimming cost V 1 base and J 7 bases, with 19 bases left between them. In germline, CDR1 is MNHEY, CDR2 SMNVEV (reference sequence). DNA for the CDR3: TGTGCCAGCAGTTTATACAGAATCCGCCAAGGAGGTGAAAAACTGTTTTTT. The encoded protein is CASSLYRIRQGGEKLFF.

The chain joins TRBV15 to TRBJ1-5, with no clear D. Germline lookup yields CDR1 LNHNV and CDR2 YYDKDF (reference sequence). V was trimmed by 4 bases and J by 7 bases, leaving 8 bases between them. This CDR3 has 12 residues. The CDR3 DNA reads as TGTGCCACCAGCAAGGAGGGACAGCCCCAGCATTTT. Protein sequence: CATSKEGQPQHF.

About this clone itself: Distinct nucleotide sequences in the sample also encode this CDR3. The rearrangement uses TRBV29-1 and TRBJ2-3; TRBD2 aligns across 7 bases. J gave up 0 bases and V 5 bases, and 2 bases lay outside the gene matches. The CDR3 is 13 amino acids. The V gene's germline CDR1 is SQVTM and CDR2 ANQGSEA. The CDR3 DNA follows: TGCAGCGTTCGAGCGGGGAGCACAGATACGCAGTATTTT. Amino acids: CSVRAGSTDTQYF.

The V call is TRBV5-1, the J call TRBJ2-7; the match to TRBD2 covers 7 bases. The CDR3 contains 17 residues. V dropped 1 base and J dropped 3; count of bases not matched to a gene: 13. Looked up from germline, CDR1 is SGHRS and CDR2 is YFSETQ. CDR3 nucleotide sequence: TGCGCCAGCAGCTTGCACCAACGGACGGCGGGAGACTACGAGCAGTACTTC. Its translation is CASSLHQRTAGDYEQYF.

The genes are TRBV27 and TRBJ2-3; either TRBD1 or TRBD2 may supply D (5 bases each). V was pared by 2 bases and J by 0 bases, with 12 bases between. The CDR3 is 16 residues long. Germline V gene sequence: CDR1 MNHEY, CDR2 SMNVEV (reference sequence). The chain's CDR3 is CASSLVRGTSTDTQYF. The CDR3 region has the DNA TGTGCCAGCAGTTTAGTGAGGGGAACTAGCACAGATACGCAGTATTTT.

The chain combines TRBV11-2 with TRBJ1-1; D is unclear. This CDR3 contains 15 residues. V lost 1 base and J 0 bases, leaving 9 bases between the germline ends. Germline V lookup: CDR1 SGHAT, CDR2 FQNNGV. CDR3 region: CASSLGAKMNTEAFF. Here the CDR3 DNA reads TGTGCCAGCAGCTTAGGGGCGAAAATGAACACTGAAGCTTTCTTT.

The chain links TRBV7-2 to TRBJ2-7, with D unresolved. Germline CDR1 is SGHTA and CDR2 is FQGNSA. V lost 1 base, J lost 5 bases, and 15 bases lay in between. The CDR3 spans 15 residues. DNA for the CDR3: TGTGCCAGCAGCTTAGTGAGTAACGCCGCCCACGAGCAGTACTTC. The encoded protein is CASSLVSNAAHEQYF.

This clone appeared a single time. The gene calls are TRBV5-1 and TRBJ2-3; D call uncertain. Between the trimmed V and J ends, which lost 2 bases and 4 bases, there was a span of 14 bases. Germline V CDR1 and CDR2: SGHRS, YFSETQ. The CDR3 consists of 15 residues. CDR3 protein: CASSFGGPRADTQYF. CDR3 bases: TGCGCCAGCAGCTTTGGTGGACCGCGCGCAGATACGCAGTATTTT.

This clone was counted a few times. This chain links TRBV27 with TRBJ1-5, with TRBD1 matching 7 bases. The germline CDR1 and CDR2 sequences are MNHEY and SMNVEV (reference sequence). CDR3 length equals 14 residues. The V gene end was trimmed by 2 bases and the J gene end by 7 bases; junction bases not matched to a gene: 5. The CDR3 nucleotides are TGTGCCAGCAGTTTAGCGGGGGGACAGCAGCCCCAGCATTTT. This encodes CASSLAGGQQPQHF.

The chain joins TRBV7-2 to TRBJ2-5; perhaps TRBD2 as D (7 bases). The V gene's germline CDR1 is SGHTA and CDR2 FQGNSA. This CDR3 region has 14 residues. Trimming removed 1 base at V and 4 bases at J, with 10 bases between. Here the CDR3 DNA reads TGTGCCAGCAGCTTAGAGGGGGGGTCAGAGACCCAGTACTTC. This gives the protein CASSLEGGSETQYF.

The CDR3 here is CAIRGQGRYQPQHF. The CDR3 DNA reads TGTGCCATCAGGGGACAGGGAAGATATCAGCCCCAGCATTTT. The gene calls are TRBV10-3 and TRBJ1-5; TRBD1 aligns across 9 bases. V dropped 6 bases and J dropped 5; count of bases not matched to a gene: 5. This CDR3 comprises 14 residues. The V gene's germline CDR1 is ENHRY and CDR2 SYGVKD.

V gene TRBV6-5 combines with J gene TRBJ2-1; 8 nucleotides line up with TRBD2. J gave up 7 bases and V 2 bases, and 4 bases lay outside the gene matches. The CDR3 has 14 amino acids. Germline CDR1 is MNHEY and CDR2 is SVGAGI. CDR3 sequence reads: CASSYDGRVNEQFF. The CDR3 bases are TGTGCCAGCAGTTACGACGGGAGGGTGAATGAGCAGTTCTTC.